Listed below are T cell receptor beta chains from one sample, sequenced in a study of T-cell reconstitution after alpha-beta-depleted transplantation in children. TCRdb analysed the PCR reads with MiXCR anew, one entry per CDR3 protein. Here the sample spans about 200,000 distinct CDR3 sequences, roughly 14% being singletons. The sample consisted of PBMCs from the stem cell graft donor, taken from the stem cell graft. Receptor source: a human donor who donated a stem cell graft to a child with acute lymphoblastic leukemia. CDR3s include the opening cysteine and the closing phenylalanine or tryptophan. The order of the fields is clone size, V gene, D gene, J gene, CDR3 protein, CDR3 DNA. The D gene is left open where the match is weak. Size values are once, few and many counts, or a class for expanded clones, and some rows have none.

many	TRBV5-1	TRBD1	TRBJ2-6	CASSLTGGIAGANVLTF	TGCGCCAGCAGTTTAACAGGGGGTATAGCAGGGGCCAACGTCCTGACTTTC
many	TRBV5-5	NA	TRBJ2-7	CASSRSHRAYEQYF	TGTGCCAGCAGCCGTTCGCACAGGGCCTACGAGCAGTACTTC
many	TRBV5-4	TRBD1	TRBJ1-2	CASRTVDRGHGYTF	TGTGCCAGCAGGACCGTGGACAGGGGCCATGGCTACACCTTC
many	TRBV5-5	NA	TRBJ1-1	CASSSQPRGNTEAFF	TGTGCCAGCAGCTCCCAACCACGGGGGAACACTGAAGCTTTCTTT
few	TRBV11-2	NA	TRBJ2-2	CASSLRLMNTGELFF	TGTGCCAGCAGCTTACGGCTGATGAACACCGGGGAGCTGTTTTTT
many	TRBV12-3/TRBV12-4	NA	TRBJ1-2	CASSAGLSYGYTF	TGTGCCAGCAGCGCTGGGCTGAGCTATGGCTACACCTTC
NA	TRBV12-3/TRBV12-4	NA	TRBJ2-5	CASSSTLGETQYF	TGTGCCAGCAGTTCGACCTTGGGAGAGACCCAGTACTTC
many	TRBV5-1	TRBD1	TRBJ2-6	CASSLGGTGSSGANVLTF	TGCGCCAGCAGCTTGGGGGGGACAGGGTCCTCTGGGGCCAACGTCCTGACTTTC
many	TRBV6-2/TRBV6-3	TRBD2	TRBJ2-5	CASSSSGLADRKRETQYF	TGTGCCAGCAGTTCCTCAGGACTAGCGGATAGAAAACGGGAGACCCAGTACTTC
many	TRBV5-1	TRBD2	TRBJ2-1	CASSGGLAGDNEQFF	TGCGCCAGCAGCGGGGGACTAGCGGGAGACAATGAGCAGTTCTTC
many	TRBV20-1	TRBD2	TRBJ2-3	CSAPRTRTTDTQYF	TGCAGTGCCCCCCGGACTAGGACCACAGATACGCAGTATTTT
many	TRBV10-3	NA	TRBJ2-5	CAIGRGETQYF	TGTGCCATCGGGAGGGGGGAGACCCAGTACTTC
many	TRBV7-9	NA	TRBJ2-3	CASSHTRDTQYF	TGTGCCAGCAGCCATACTCGGGATACGCAGTATTTT
many	TRBV2	NA	TRBJ2-7	CASTPAKSYEQYF	TGTGCCAGCACTCCAGCTAAATCCTACGAGCAGTACTTC
many	TRBV6-1	NA	TRBJ2-1	CASRLGDNEQFF	TGTGCCAGCAGGTTGGGCGACAATGAGCAGTTCTTC
many	TRBV20-1	NA	TRBJ2-4	CSARDFGTSKNIQYF	TGCAGTGCTAGAGATTTCGGAACATCAAAAAACATTCAGTACTTC
few	TRBV20-1	NA	TRBJ1-5	CSARDSRRPYQPQHF	TGCAGTGCTAGAGATTCCCGACGGCCCTATCAGCCCCAGCATTTT
few	TRBV12-3/TRBV12-4	TRBD1	TRBJ2-5	CASTPGQGPGTQYF	TGTGCCAGCACTCCGGGACAGGGGCCCGGGACCCAGTACTTC
many	TRBV5-1	TRBD2	TRBJ2-1	CASSFDSGTYNEQFF	TGCGCCAGCAGCTTCGATAGCGGGACCTACAATGAGCAGTTCTTC
NA	TRBV12-3/TRBV12-4	TRBD2	TRBJ2-5	CASSLAGLAGGGDQETQYF	TGTGCCAGCAGTTTAGCCGGACTAGCGGGAGGGGGGGACCAAGAGACCCAGTACTTC
NA	TRBV5-1	TRBD2	TRBJ2-1	CASSLRALAEIYNEQFF	TGCGCCAGCAGCTTGCGGGCGCTAGCGGAGATTTACAATGAGCAGTTCTTC